Listed below are T cell receptor beta chains from one sample, sequenced in a study of blood T cell repertoires in COVID-19. Clones were sequenced by immunoSEQ multiplex PCR, and TCRdb holds only the in-frame ones, with some missing. The sample lists over 60,000 clones, around four fifths seen once, with 15% in the top ten. The sequenced sample was peripheral blood. The receptor set was obtained from a man in his sixties with COVID-19, enrolled during active disease. Both conserved end residues are part of each CDR3. A D gene is named only where the DNA matches it firmly. Clone size, where shown, is once, few, many, or a class for clones that have expanded.

clone size	V gene	CDR3 length	J gene	D gene	CDR3 DNA	CDR3 protein
NA	TRBV29-1	11	TRBJ2-7	NA	TGCAGCGTTGGACGGTCGAGGGAGCAGTACTTC	CSVGRSREQYF
NA	TRBV4-2	16	TRBJ1-6	NA	TGTGCCAGCAGCCAAGATGGCCAGATCTATAATTCACCCCTCCACTTT	CASSQDGQIYNSPLHF
NA	TRBV7-9	12	TRBJ2-1	TRBD2	TGTGCCAGCAGCCGGACTAGCGGTGAGCAGTTCTTC	CASSRTSGEQFF
once	TRBV5-1	16	TRBJ2-3	TRBD1	TGCGCCAGCAGCTGGACAGGGGATAGGTTCACAGATACGCAGTATTTT	CASSWTGDRFTDTQYF
NA	TRBV5-1	13	TRBJ2-3	TRBD2	TGCGCCAGCAGCTTAGCGGGGGCAGATACGCAGTATTTT	CASSLAGADTQYF
NA	TRBV5-6	16	TRBJ1-2	NA	TGTGCCAGCAGCTCTCTGAGGCGCGATCCTAACTATGGCTACACCTTC	CASSSLRRDPNYGYTF
NA	TRBV14	14	TRBJ1-5	NA	TGTGCCAGCAGCTCGGGATCCCGTCTTGCGCCCCAGCATTTT	CASSSGSRLAPQHF
NA	TRBV6-1	15	TRBJ1-2	NA	TGTGCCAGCAGTGAGGGTCGCGGAGCTAACTATGGCTACACCTTC	CASSEGRGANYGYTF
NA	TRBV7-2	16	TRBJ2-1	TRBD2	TGTGCCAGCAGCTTGCGATCGGGACTAGGTGTTAATGAGCAGTTCTTC	CASSLRSGLGVNEQFF
NA	TRBV4-2	17	TRBJ2-3	TRBD2	TGTGCCAGCAGCCCTCTAATGGGACTAGCGGGGGCGAATACGCAGTATTTT	CASSPLMGLAGANTQYF
NA	TRBV11-2	16	TRBJ2-1	TRBD2	TGTGCCAGCAGCTTACTAGCGGGGGGGTTAGGTAATGAGCAGTTCTTC	CASSLLAGGLGNEQFF
NA	TRBV2	20	TRBJ2-1	TRBD2	TGTGCCAGCAGTGGTCGGTGGGGGCTAGCGGGGAGCCGCTCCTACAATGAGCAGTTCTTC	CASSGRWGLAGSRSYNEQFF
NA	TRBV4-2	19	TRBJ2-4	TRBD1	TGTGCCAGCAGCCAAGATTCCCCGGACAGGTTAGTAGCCAAAAACATTCAGTACTTC	CASSQDSPDRLVAKNIQYF
once	TRBV5-1	17	TRBJ2-3	NA	TGCGCCAGCAGCCATTTGGGGTCCGGGACTTCGCGCGAGGGGCAGTATTTT	CASSHLGSGTSREGQYF